Each of the 25 T cell receptor beta chains below was sequenced from the same sample in a study of identical twins. TCRdb analysed the 5' RACE reads with MiXCR anew, one entry per CDR3 protein. The sample lists under 900,000 distinct CDR3 sequences; about 12% were seen once. These data were also filed under a second study, of yellow fever vaccine responses in identical twins.

Specimen: PBMCs. The receptors shown here come from a woman aged 18 to 35 in good health.

This clonotype has a handful of counts. The chain employs TRBV4-1 and TRBJ2-1; TRBD1 matches 11 bases. With 3 bases clipped from V and 5 bases from J, the junction kept 9 bases outside the gene matches. The CDR3 is 17 amino acids. Germline CDR1 and CDR2: MGHRA and YSYEKL. The CDR3 bases are TGCGCCAGCAGCCATACCCGGGACAGGGGGTCCGACAATGAGCAGTTCTTC. It yields the protein CASSHTRDRGSDNEQFF.

The CDR3 spells CASSPPDRDNEQFF. The DNA for the CDR3 is TGTGCCAGCAGCCCGCCGGACAGAGACAATGAGCAGTTCTTC. The chain recombines TRBV5-6 with TRBJ2-1, with D perhaps TRBD1 (6 bases). The germline CDR1 and CDR2 sequences are SGHDT and YYEEEE. This CDR3 has 14 amino acids. Deletions cut 4 bases from V and 5 bases from J, with 13 bases between.

This clonotype was counted between two and nine times. The chain uses TRBV20-1 and TRBJ1-1; 8 positions match TRBD1. Germline V gene lookup returns CDR1 DFQATT and CDR2 SNEGSKA (reference sequence). This CDR3 contains 13 residues. V was pared by 6 bases and J by 1 base, with 4 bases of the junction left unmatched. DNA for the CDR3: TGCAGTGCGCGACAGGGGTCGAACACTGAAGCTTTCTTT. Protein: CSARQGSNTEAFF.

This clonotype was counted at least ten times. The chain uses TRBV5-1 and TRBJ2-1; D not certain. Germline V gene sequence: CDR1 SGHRS, CDR2 YFSETQ. The length of the CDR3 is 15 residues. The germline V and J ends were trimmed by 4 bases and 6 bases, with 17 bases remaining between them. The CDR3 region is CASSLGELSRNEQFF. Written as DNA, the CDR3 is TGCGCCAGCAGCCTTGGAGAGTTGTCCCGCAATGAGCAGTTCTTC.

The chain carries TRBV29-1 and TRBJ2-1; TRBD2 aligns across 16 bases. The V gene end was trimmed by 3 bases and the J gene end by 10 bases; junction bases not matched to a gene: 18. Germline values: CDR1 SQVTM, CDR2 ANQGSEA. The CDR3 length is 19 residues. The CDR3 protein is CSVDLSQGKGLAGGLEQFF. The DNA of the CDR3 is TGCAGCGTTGATTTGAGTCAGGGGAAGGGACTAGCGGGGGGGCTGGAGCAGTTCTTC.

The rearrangement uses TRBV4-1 and TRBJ1-4; 7 bases fit TRBD1. The V segment lost 7 bases and the J segment 2 bases; nucleotides outside the gene matches: 7. The CDR3 contains 15 residues. The germline V gene encodes CDR1 MGHRA and CDR2 YSYEKL. DNA for the CDR3: TGCGCCAGCATAGGACAGGACCGGACTAATGAAAAACTGTTTTTT. This sequence encodes CASIGQDRTNEKLFF.

The chain combines TRBV27 with TRBJ2-2; TRBD2 agrees at 11 bases. The germline V gene has CDR1 MNHEY and CDR2 SMNVEV (reference sequence). V lost 6 bases and J lost 7; bases outside the gene matches: 7. The CDR3 is 15 amino acids. CDR3 coding DNA: TGTGCCAGCAGGGTAGCGGGGGGGCTAGGCGGGGAGCTGTTTTTT. Translating gives CASRVAGGLGGELFF.

This sequence joins TRBV20-1 and TRBJ2-7; no reliable D call. The CDR3 covers 13 residues. Trimming pared 0 bases from V and 2 bases from J, leaving 8 bases between. Germline V CDR1 and CDR2: DFQATT, SNEGSKA (reference sequence). CDR3 region: CSARDSLAYEQYV. The CDR3, as DNA: TGCAGTGCTAGAGACTCCCTTGCCTACGAGCAGTACGTC.

The rearrangement uses TRBV3-1 and TRBJ2-4; D is perhaps TRBD2 (6 bases). Germline CDR1 reads LGHDT; CDR2 reads YNNKEL (reference sequence). The germline V and J ends were trimmed by 1 base and 1 base, with 14 bases remaining between them. The CDR3 spans 17 residues. CDR3 nucleotide sequence: TGTGCCAGCAGCCAAGGGGACTTCGTAGGGGCCAAAAACATTCAGTACTTC. It specifies CASSQGDFVGAKNIQYF.

This clonotype was detected only a few times. This chain joins TRBV7-9 and TRBJ2-1; no clear D. The CDR3 runs to 11 residues. Trimming took 4 bases from V and 8 from J, leaving 6 bases between them. In germline, CDR1 is SEHNR, CDR2 FQNEAQ (reference sequence). The CDR3 DNA sequence: TGTGCCAGCAGCTACCCCGATGAGCAGTTCTTC. Translating it yields CASSYPDEQFF.

This clonotype came up a few times. The V call is TRBV28, the J call TRBJ2-5; 10 bases match TRBD1. CDR3 length: 15 residues. The V gene's germline CDR1 is MDHEN and CDR2 SYDVKM. The V gene end was trimmed by 6 bases and the J gene end by 1 base; junction bases not matched to a gene: 5. CDR3 residues: CASSPGQGVQETQYF. Here the CDR3 DNA reads TGTGCCAGCAGCCCAGGACAGGGGGTCCAAGAGACCCAGTACTTC.

V gene TRBV10-3 combines with J gene TRBJ1-1; no definite D call. The germline V gene encodes CDR1 ENHRY and CDR2 SYGVKD. CDR3 length: 11 amino acids. The CDR3 here is CGTGSNTEAFF. The CDR3 nucleotides read TGTGGCACCGGGTCGAACACTGAAGCTTTCTTT.

This clonotype has ten or more counts. This chain uses TRBV6-1 with TRBJ2-1, with TRBD2 matching 12 bases. Germline CDR1 and CDR2: MNHNS and SASEGT. After removal of 6 bases from V and 3 bases from J, the junction contained 9 bases not matched to a gene. The CDR3 has 17 residues. CDR3 bases: TGTGCCAGCAGCCTCGGGATGACTAGCGGGAGCTACAATGAGCAGTTCTTC. Encoded protein: CASSLGMTSGSYNEQFF.

The CDR3 DNA reads TGCAGTGCTAGAGATTTTTTGCAGGGCCGCTACGAGCAGTACTTC. It codes for CSARDFLQGRYEQYF. The rearrangement joins TRBV20-1 to TRBJ2-7, with D possibly matching TRBD1 (5 bases). Trimming removed 0 bases from V and 3 bases from J, with 15 bases in between. This CDR3 has 15 amino acids. Germline V gene sequence: CDR1 DFQATT, CDR2 SNEGSKA (reference sequence).

This clonotype was counted only a few times. The chain employs TRBV10-3 and TRBJ1-1, with D possibly matching TRBD1 (5 bases). From germline, CDR1 is ENHRY and CDR2 SYGVKD. Trimming stripped 8 bases from V and 2 bases from J, with 12 bases between. The CDR3 is made up of 13 amino acids. The CDR3 sequence is CAIGGTKNTEAFF. Here the CDR3 DNA reads TGTGCCATCGGAGGGACGAAAAACACTGAAGCTTTCTTT.

V gene TRBV5-1 combines with J gene TRBJ2-5, with TRBD2 matching over 8 bases. This CDR3 spans 15 amino acids. Per germline, CDR1 SGHRS and CDR2 YFSETQ. With 0 bases clipped from V and 5 bases from J, the junction kept 6 bases outside the gene matches. The CDR3 spells CASSLDGTSIETQYF. In DNA, the CDR3 is TGCGCCAGCAGCTTGGATGGGACTAGTATTGAGACCCAGTACTTC.

V and J are TRBV7-3 and TRBJ2-4; possibly TRBD2 for D (5 bases). The germline gives CDR1 SGHTA, CDR2 FQGTGA. The CDR3 consists of 16 residues. Deletions cut 5 bases from V and 2 bases from J, with 16 bases between. In DNA form, the CDR3 reads TGTGCCAGCAGCCCCCAAGGAGGCGCGTCCAAAAACATTCAGTACTTC. Protein product: CASSPQGGASKNIQYF.

This clonotype was recorded many times. The chain joins TRBV4-1 to TRBJ2-3; 7 nucleotides line up with TRBD2. Germline assignment: CDR1 MGHRA and CDR2 YSYEKL. This CDR3 contains 14 residues. With 1 base clipped from V and 3 bases from J, the junction kept 1 base outside the gene matches. The CDR3 nucleotides read TGCGCCAGCAGCCAAGGGGGAGGGACAGATACGCAGTATTTT. Residues: CASSQGGGTDTQYF.

This chain links TRBV15 with TRBJ2-3; tentatively, D is TRBD2 (5 bases). The CDR3 sequence is 17 residues long. Trimming took 3 bases from V and 7 from J, leaving 23 bases between them. From germline, CDR1 is LNHNV and CDR2 YYDKDF (reference sequence). This chain's CDR3 is CATSRESGRLSAYTQYF. Here the CDR3 DNA reads TGTGCCACCAGCAGGGAGAGCGGTAGACTCAGCGCCTATACGCAGTATTTT.

This clonotype was detected a few times. One base away lies a much larger clone, so this may be a sequencing read error. This chain links TRBV6-5 with TRBJ2-1; D remains ambiguous. The CDR3 length is 15 residues. Trimming left V 4 bases short and J 0 bases short, with 10 bases between. Per germline, CDR1 MNHEY and CDR2 SVGAGI. This CDR3 reads CASSSRQSSYNEQFF. The CDR3 DNA reads as TGTGCCAGCAGTTCCCGGCAGAGCTCCTACAATGAGCAGTTCTTC.

This clonotype was recorded at least ten times. The chain couples TRBV29-1 to TRBJ1-5; TRBD1 matches at 11 bases. The CDR3 extends over 14 amino acids. Germline trimming cut 6 bases from V and 4 bases from J; bases unmatched to any gene: 5. Germline V lookup: CDR1 SQVTM, CDR2 ANQGSEA. As DNA, the CDR3 is TGCAGCGTAGGACAGGGGGCCGGGAATCAGCCCCAGCATTTT. As protein: CSVGQGAGNQPQHF.

The V call is TRBV2, the J call TRBJ2-3; 11 positions match TRBD2. The length of the CDR3 is 17 residues. Germline CDR1 and CDR2: SNHLY and FYNNEI. V lost 1 base and J lost 0; bases outside the gene matches: 3. The CDR3 DNA sequence: TGTGCCAGCAGTGAAGGGACTAGCGGGCAGAGCACAGATACGCAGTATTTT. Translation gives CASSEGTSGQSTDTQYF.

J is TRBJ1-1 and V is TRBV6-1; 8 bases map to TRBD1. This CDR3 spans 15 amino acids. Unmatched junction bases numbered 10, after V lost 6 bases and J lost 4 bases. Looked up from germline, CDR1 is MNHNS and CDR2 is SASEGT. The CDR3 here is CASSLDRGSVTEAFF. The CDR3 region has the DNA TGTGCCAGCAGCCTCGACAGGGGTAGTGTCACTGAAGCTTTCTTT.

J is TRBJ2-3 and V is TRBV15; 11 nucleotides line up with TRBD1. The J segment lost 8 bases and the V segment lost 4 bases, leaving 17 bases of the junction unmatched. This CDR3 has 18 amino acids. CDR1 and CDR2 from the germline V gene are LNHNV and YYDKDF (reference sequence). In DNA, the CDR3 is TGTGCCACCAGCACCCGCGAGGGGGACAGGGGGAGTTACGGTACGCAGTATTTT. Translated: CATSTREGDRGSYGTQYF.

In its sample, this clonotype was seen a few times. The gene calls are TRBV6-2 or TRBV6-3 and TRBJ1-5; D not certain. V lost 4 bases to trimming and J lost 2 bases, with 18 bases between them. The CDR3 contains 17 residues. Per the germline V gene, CDR1 is MNHEY and CDR2 is SVGEGT. CDR3 DNA sequence: TGTGCCAGCAGTTCCCAATGGGGAGTGATTGGCAATCAGCCCCAGCATTTT. Translation gives CASSSQWGVIGNQPQHF.